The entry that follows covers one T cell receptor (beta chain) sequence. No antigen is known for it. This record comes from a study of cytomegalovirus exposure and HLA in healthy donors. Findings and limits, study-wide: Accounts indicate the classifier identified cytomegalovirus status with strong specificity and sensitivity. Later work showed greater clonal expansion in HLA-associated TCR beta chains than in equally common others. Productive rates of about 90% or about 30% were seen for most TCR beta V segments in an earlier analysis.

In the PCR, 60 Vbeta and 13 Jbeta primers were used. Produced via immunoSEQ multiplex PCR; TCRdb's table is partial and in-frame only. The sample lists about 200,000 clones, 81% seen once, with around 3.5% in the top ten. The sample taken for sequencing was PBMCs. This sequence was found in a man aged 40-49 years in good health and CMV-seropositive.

The CDR3 DNA is TGTGCCAGCAGCCCAACCGGGACACAACTCCCCTACGAGCAGTACTTC. Its protein is CASSPTGTQLPYEQYF. This chain connects TRBV9 to TRBJ2-7, with D tentatively TRBD1 (6 bases). Germline V gives CDR1 SGDLS, CDR2 YYNGEE. The CDR3 is 16 amino acids. Trimming removed 4 bases from V and 2 bases from J, with 19 bases in between.